This T cell receptor (beta chain) was sequenced for a study of blood T cell repertoires in COVID-19. How the authors handled the data: Reference gene primer amplification yielded estimated nucleated cell counts. The assay was immunoSEQ multiplex PCR, and TCRdb's table has in-frame clones only and misses some. V and J calls and clone size come straight from that table; D and trimming were deduced from the DNA. The sample includes some 50,000 clones, more than 80% of them seen just once. J was trimmed by 5 bases and V by 3 bases; bases with no gene match: 9. CDR3 length equals 16 residues. Germline-derived CDR1 and CDR2 are SNHLY and FYNNEI.

This sequence originates from a man in his 70s with active COVID-19. The sample consisted of peripheral blood. This chain links TRBV2 with TRBJ1-5; 8 bases fit TRBD1. Written as DNA, the CDR3 is TGTGCCAGCAGTGACCGGCAGGGGGCTCGGGATCAGCCCCAGCATTTT. Its protein product is CASSDRQGARDQPQHF.